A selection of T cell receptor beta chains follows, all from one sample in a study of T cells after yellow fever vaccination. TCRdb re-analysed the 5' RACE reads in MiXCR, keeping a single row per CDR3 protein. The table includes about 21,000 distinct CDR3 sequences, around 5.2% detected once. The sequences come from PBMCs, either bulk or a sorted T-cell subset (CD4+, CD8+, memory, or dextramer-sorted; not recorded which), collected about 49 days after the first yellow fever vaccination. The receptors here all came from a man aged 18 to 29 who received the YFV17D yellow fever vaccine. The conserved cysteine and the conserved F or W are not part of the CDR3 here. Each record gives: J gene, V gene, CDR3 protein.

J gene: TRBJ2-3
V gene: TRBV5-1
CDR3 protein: ASSLVLAGDSTDTQY

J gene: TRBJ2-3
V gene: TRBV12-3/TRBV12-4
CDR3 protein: ASSYRSGGQNTQY

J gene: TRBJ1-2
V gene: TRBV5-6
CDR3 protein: ASSSGGYGYT

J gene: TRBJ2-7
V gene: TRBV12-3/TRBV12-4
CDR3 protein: ASTLGGRSEQY

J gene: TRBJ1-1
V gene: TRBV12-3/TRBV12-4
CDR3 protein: ASSPWMNTEAF

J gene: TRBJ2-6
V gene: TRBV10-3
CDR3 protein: AISGPGSGANVLT

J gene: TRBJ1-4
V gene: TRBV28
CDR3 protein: ASSLPFRDSLGEKLF

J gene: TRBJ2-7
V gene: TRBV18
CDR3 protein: ASSPGLQTYEQY

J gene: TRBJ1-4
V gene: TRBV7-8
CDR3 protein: ASSRAVNSNEKLF

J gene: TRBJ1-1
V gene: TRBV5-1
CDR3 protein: ASSLTVTMNTEAF

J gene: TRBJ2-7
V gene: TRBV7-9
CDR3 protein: ASSHPEQGSYEQY

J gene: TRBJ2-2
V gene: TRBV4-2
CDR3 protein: ASSQGDRLRGGELF

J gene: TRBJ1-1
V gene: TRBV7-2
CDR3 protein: ASRVPGQYTEAF

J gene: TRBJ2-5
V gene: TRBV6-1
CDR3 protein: ASSSIGTPFFQY

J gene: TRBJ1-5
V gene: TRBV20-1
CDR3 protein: SAHEGPGGPQH

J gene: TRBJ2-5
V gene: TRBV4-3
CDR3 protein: ASSPTYSGGGETQY

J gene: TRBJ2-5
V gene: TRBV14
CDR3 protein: ASSPRLAGVPYQETQY

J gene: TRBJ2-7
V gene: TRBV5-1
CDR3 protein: ASSLGPGQGYEQY

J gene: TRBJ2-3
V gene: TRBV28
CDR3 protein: ASNLGQGVTDTQY

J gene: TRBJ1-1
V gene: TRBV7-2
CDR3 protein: ASSFGAAMNTEAF

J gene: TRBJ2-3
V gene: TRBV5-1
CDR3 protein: ASSLSHRGTDTQY

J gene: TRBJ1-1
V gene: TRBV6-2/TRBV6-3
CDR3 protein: ASRGLGTSAEAF

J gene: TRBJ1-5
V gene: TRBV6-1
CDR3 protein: ASSELRSSNQPQH

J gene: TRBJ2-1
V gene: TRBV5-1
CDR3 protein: ASSLEIPYNEQF

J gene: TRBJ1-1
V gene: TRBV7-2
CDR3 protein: ASSPRAANTEAF

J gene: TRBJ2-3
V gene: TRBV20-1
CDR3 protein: SADERGTDTQY

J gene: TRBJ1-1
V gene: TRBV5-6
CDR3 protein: ASSRRGVTTEAF

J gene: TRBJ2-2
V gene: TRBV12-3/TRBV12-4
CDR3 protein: ASSRQGALPGELF

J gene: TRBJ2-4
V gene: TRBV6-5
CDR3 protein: ASDRGLLGNIQY

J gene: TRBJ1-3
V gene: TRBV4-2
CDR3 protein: ASSQGGSTLISGNTIY

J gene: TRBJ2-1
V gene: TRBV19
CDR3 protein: ASSTSGGQQF

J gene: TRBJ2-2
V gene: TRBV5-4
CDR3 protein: ASSLAGEIGELF

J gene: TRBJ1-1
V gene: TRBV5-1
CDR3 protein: ASSLEAGSTEAF

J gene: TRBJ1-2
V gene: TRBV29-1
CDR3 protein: SEGDTSNYGYT

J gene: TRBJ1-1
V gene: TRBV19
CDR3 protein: ATRQGPQPPEAF

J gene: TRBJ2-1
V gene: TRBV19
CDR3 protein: ASSILAGPRSYNEQF

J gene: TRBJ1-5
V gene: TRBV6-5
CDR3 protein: ASSYPWGGGGNQPQH

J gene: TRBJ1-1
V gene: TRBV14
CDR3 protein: ASSQGGNTEAF

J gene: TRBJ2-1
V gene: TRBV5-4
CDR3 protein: ASSKQGADEQF

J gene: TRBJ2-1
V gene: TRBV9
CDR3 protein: ASSVGPLRGSYNEQF

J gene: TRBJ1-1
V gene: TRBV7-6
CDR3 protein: ASSVQTGTEAF

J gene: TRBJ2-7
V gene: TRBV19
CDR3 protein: ASSIAGQDPNEQY

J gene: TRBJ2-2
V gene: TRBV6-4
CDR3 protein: ASSVQAGNTGELF

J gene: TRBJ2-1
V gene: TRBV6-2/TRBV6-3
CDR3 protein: ASRYLAEGGHNEQF

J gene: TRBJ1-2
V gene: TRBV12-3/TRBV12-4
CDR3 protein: ASSPPNRDGYT

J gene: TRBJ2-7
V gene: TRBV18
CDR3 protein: ASSAAGTGDYEQY

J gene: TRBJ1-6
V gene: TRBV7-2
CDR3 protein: ASMPPGHPNSPLH

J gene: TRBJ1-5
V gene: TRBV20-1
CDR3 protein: SARDREAQPQH

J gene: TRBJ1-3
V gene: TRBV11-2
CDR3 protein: ASSLVDLLWDTDVSGNTIY

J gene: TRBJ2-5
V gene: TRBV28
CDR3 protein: ASSLWASGGQETQY

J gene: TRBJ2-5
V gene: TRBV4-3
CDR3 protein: ASSPSLATETQY

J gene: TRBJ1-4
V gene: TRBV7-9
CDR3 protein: ASSSRQGIEEKLF

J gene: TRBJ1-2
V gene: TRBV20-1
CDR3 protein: SARRPPNRDTGYGYT

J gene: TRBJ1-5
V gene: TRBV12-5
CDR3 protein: ASDIRGSGNQPQH

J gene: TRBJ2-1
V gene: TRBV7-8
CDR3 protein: ASSLGREQF

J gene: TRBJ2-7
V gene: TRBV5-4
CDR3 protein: ASSLGDSRYEQY